The clone carrying this TCR beta chain has at least ten counts. Its specificity is unknown. Full-length variable regions came from constant-region reverse primers plus semi-nested Nested Universal Primer A PCR. TCRdb re-analysed the 5' RACE reads in MiXCR, keeping a single row per CDR3 protein. The sample lists about 55,000 distinct CDR3 sequences, about 15% occurring once. Study results and caveats: Tumor memory CD4+ T cell TCR gene usage was found to cluster with blood and lymph node memory CD4+ cells and with lymph node naive CD4+ cells. Tumor Treg TCRs overlapped most with tumor naive CD4+ cells.

Naive CD4+ cells had CD25+ Tregs removed. Trimming took off 3 bases at V and 5 bases at J, with 16 bases between the two ends. This CDR3 comprises 14 residues. Germline assignment: CDR1 DFQATT and CDR2 SNEGSKA (reference sequence). This sequence joins TRBV20-1 and TRBJ2-5; tentative D call: TRBD2 (6 bases). The sequenced sample consisted of naive CD4+ T cells sorted from blood. Subset meaning: naive CD4+ T cells, CD4+CD45RA+CD25-. This sequence originates from a female donor with breast cancer. In DNA, the CDR3 is TGCAGTGCTAGGGACTACCGGATCGGGGAGACCCAGTACTTC. As protein: CSARDYRIGETQYF.